This record looks at one TCR beta chain sequence and its context. Sequenced by immunoSEQ multiplex PCR; TCRdb stores in-frame clones only, minus some. The data contain around 97,000 clones, approximately 96% of them singletons. This specimen belongs to a study of technical replicates of blood from a handful of donors. The germline V and J ends were trimmed by 6 bases and 5 bases, with 11 bases remaining between them. This CDR3 has 12 amino acids. The germline V gene encodes CDR1 MNHGY and CDR2 SVAAGI. The receptor was derived from a human donor in good health. This chain uses TRBV6-9 with TRBJ2-7; possibly TRBD1 for D (6 bases). The sequencing sample was made of T cells isolated from PBMCs. CDR3 coding DNA: TGTGCCAGCAGCTCAGGGGCCCACGAGCAGTACTTC. Translating it yields CASSSGAHEQYF.